These T cell receptor beta chains were read from a single sample in a study of T cells in Graves' hyperthyroidism and ophthalmopathy. TCRdb re-analysed the multiplex PCR reads in MiXCR, keeping a single row per CDR3 protein. The sample includes roughly 290,000 distinct CDR3 sequences, roughly 13% of them seen just once. Sequencing used blood. The receptors here all came from a woman aged 35 to 49 with Graves' hyperthyroidism. Both conserved end residues are part of each CDR3. Rows may omit the clone size; those that give it use once, few, many or a size class.

v_call,clone_size,cdr3_aa
TRBV11-1,many,CASSSQMNTEASF
TRBV6-1,NA,CASSEARLTGNTIYF
TRBV20-1,many,CSVPNSGGPYNEQFF
TRBV4-1,few,CASSQLQGMGGYTF
TRBV5-1,few,CASSLIGGGSYEQYF
TRBV27,NA,CASSLYWGSETQYF
TRBV12-3/TRBV12-4,many,CASSPSDSFFYGYTF
TRBV7-9,many,CASSPRLEEQETQYF
TRBV18,NA,CASSPRATNEKLFF
TRBV9,NA,CASSGVGRAKPITDTQYF
TRBV3-1,NA,CASSHLPSAQGREKLFF
TRBV29-1,many,CSVEQGGTEAFF
TRBV19,NA,CASSPRTGAVTEAFF
TRBV12-3/TRBV12-4,NA,CASRSGTSYEQYF
TRBV2,many,CASQVAGLTYEQYF
TRBV10-3,many,CAISDPTKSSSYEQYF
TRBV7-2,many,CASSSGQGTYNEQFF
TRBV29-1,few,CSVLAGGSYEQYF
TRBV30,many,CACDGTQGANVLTF
TRBV11-2,many,CASSLATSGRLNEQFF
TRBV20-1,many,CSALLAGPYEQYF
TRBV10-3,many,CAIRTEREGSYEQYF
TRBV20-1,few,CSARGTSGISSYNEQFF
TRBV28,few,CASSLFTDTQYF
TRBV27,many,CASSTKANYEQYF
TRBV7-2,NA,CASSLGRTGGNEQFF
TRBV18,many,CASSRLRGNTEAFF
TRBV2,many,CASSAPGPSTDTQYF
TRBV19,few,CASDPTGTHEQFF
TRBV28,NA,CASRDSQGSAEAFF
TRBV15,NA,CATRGRLNTEAFF
TRBV19,many,CASTPLGQAEAFF
TRBV28,many,CASSIPSGRAGNEQFF
TRBV2,many,CASARDSNQPQHF
TRBV5-8,NA,CASSLDRPKNIQYF
TRBV12-3/TRBV12-4,many,CASRFGTSGAYEQYF
TRBV11-3,many,CASSQTGQETQYF
TRBV6-2/TRBV6-3,many,CASTRGLAGTGELFF
TRBV5-4,few,CASSSPTSSQETQYF
TRBV18,NA,CASSPGSGSVTDTQYF
TRBV6-1,few,CASRLGLAGSKNIQYF
TRBV5-1,NA,CASSFQGQSDEQYF
TRBV2,many,CASSEAASGGTGELFF
TRBV12-3/TRBV12-4,many,CASRSGRAHNEQFF
TRBV7-3,many,CASRLSQGTGELFF
TRBV2,many,CASSEREGRLAGELFF
TRBV11-3,many,CASSLGTSGDWGQETQYF
TRBV6-5,few,CASSYKETGELFF
TRBV28,many,CASSLGRQNTEAFF
TRBV20-1,many,CSARSSYEQYF